One and the same sample provided the 26 T cell receptor beta chains below, sequenced in a study of chemoradiotherapy in HPV16-positive cancers. Profiling relied on immunoSEQ multiplex PCR, and the TCRdb table lists in-frame clones only, not all of them. The table lists thousands of clones, over 55% of them singletons. Sequenced material: tumor tissue, taken from a patient who underwent chemoradiotherapy. These receptor sequences come from a human donor with HPV-associated anogenital cancer.

V is TRBV5-1 and J is TRBJ2-1; D not resolved. Germline V lookup: CDR1 SGHRS, CDR2 YFSETQ. The CDR3 runs 14 residues. V dropped 0 bases and J dropped 7 bases, with 11 bases sitting between them. CDR3 nucleotide sequence: TGCGCCAGCAGCTTGGGATCGCACATGAATGAGCAGTTCTTC. Translating gives CASSLGSHMNEQFF.

This clone has more than one count but fewer than ten. The rearrangement links TRBV11-3 to TRBJ2-1; tentatively, D is TRBD1 or TRBD2 (5 bases each). V was trimmed by 6 bases and J by 6 bases, leaving 15 bases between them. CDR3 length: 14 amino acids. CDR1 and CDR2 from the germline V gene are SGHNT and YENEEA. CDR3 sequence (DNA): TGTGCCAGCAGTGCTGTGAGGGGCCGCAATGAGCAGTTCTTC. Translation: CASSAVRGRNEQFF.

The chain combines TRBV7-2 with TRBJ2-1, with 13 bases identical to TRBD2. CDR1 is SGHTA and CDR2 is FQGNSA in the germline V gene. The V and J ends lost 5 bases and 6 bases, in that order; junction bases with no gene match: 7. This CDR3 contains 16 residues. The CDR3 nucleotides are TGTGCCAGCAGCCCAAGACTAGCGGGGGGCCGCAATGAGCAGTTCTTC. Its translation: CASSPRLAGGRNEQFF.

V usage is TRBV29-1 and J usage is TRBJ2-1; D is ambiguous. CDR3 length: 11 residues. The germline V gene has CDR1 SQVTM and CDR2 ANQGSEA. The DNA for the CDR3 is TGCAGTATTTCGGTATACAATGAGCAGTTCTTC. Protein: CSISVYNEQFF.

V is TRBV14 and J is TRBJ2-2; D possibly matches TRBD1 or TRBD2 (6 bases each). This CDR3 is 14 amino acids long. V dropped 6 bases and J dropped 4 bases, with 12 bases sitting between them. CDR1 and CDR2 (germline): SGHDN, FVKESK. CDR3 nucleotides: TGTGCCAGCAGAGAGGGGGGCAGCACCGGGGAGCTGTTTTTT. Translating gives CASREGGSTGELFF.

The chain has TRBV6-1 and TRBJ2-6, with no clear D. CDR1 and CDR2 (germline): MNHNS, SASEGT. This CDR3 is built from 16 residues. The V end lost 1 base, the J end lost 0 bases, and 7 bases lay between the germline ends. The CDR3 DNA sequence: TGTGCCAGCAGTGAAGGACCGGACTCTGGGGCCAACGTCCTGACTTTC. Translation gives CASSEGPDSGANVLTF.

The chain employs TRBV6-5 and TRBJ1-4, with a weak D call TRBD1 (5 bases). Germline assignment: CDR1 MNHEY and CDR2 SVGAGI. V was clipped by 0 bases and J by 8 bases, with 13 bases between them. The CDR3 extends over 15 amino acids. The CDR3 region is CASSYSGDLGEKLFF. As DNA, the CDR3 is TGTGCCAGCAGTTACTCGGGGGACTTAGGGGAAAAACTGTTTTTT.

This chain uses TRBV7-9 with TRBJ2-7; no definite D call. The CDR3 consists of 16 residues. V was cut by 5 bases and J by 3 bases, with 20 bases left in between. Per germline, CDR1 SEHNR and CDR2 FQNEAQ (reference sequence). This CDR3 reads CASSPSLAPAFYEQYF. Written as DNA, the CDR3 is TGTGCCAGCAGCCCGAGTCTGGCTCCCGCCTTCTACGAGCAGTACTTC.

The chain combines TRBV19 with TRBJ2-2, with 9 nucleotides matching TRBD1. This CDR3 is 17 amino acids long. V was clipped by 5 bases and J by 7 bases; unmatched bases: 14. Germline CDR1 reads LNHDA; CDR2 reads SQIVND (reference sequence). The CDR3 coding sequence is TGTGCCAGTAGTCCGCTTACAGGGGGCGCCAACTTCGGGGAGCTGTTTTTT. Translation gives CASSPLTGGANFGELFF.

This clone occurred once. The genes are TRBV7-9 and TRBJ1-6, with TRBD1 matching 9 bases. Trimming took 4 bases from V and 7 from J; bases not matched to a gene: 5. The CDR3 covers 15 residues. Germline loops: CDR1 SEHNR, CDR2 FQNEAQ (reference sequence). CDR3 sequence reads: CASSSRDRENSPLHF. The DNA for the CDR3 is TGTGCCAGCAGCTCCCGGGACAGGGAGAATTCACCCCTCCACTTT.

This chain uses TRBV7-9 with TRBJ1-5, with a possible D match to TRBD1 (5 bases). Germline CDR1 is SEHNR and CDR2 is FQNEAQ (reference sequence). The CDR3 runs to 13 residues. V was shortened by 2 bases and J by 11 bases, with 13 bases between the two germline ends. The CDR3 coding sequence is TGTGCCAGCAGCTTATGGAGGGGCGAGACCCAGCATTTT. It yields the protein CASSLWRGETQHF.

This rearrangement joins TRBV6-5 to TRBJ1-5; D might be TRBD1 (5 bases). CDR1 is MNHEY and CDR2 is SVGAGI in the germline V gene. This CDR3 has 15 amino acids. Trimming removed 2 bases from V and 0 bases from J, with 8 bases in between. In DNA, the CDR3 is TGTGCCAGCAGTTACGGGGCATATAGCAATCAGCCCCAGCATTTT. Encoded protein: CASSYGAYSNQPQHF.

V is TRBV28 and J is TRBJ1-2; D possibly corresponds to TRBD1 (6 bases). Germline-derived CDR1 and CDR2 are MDHEN and SYDVKM. The length of the CDR3 is 14 residues. The V gene lost 5 bases and the J gene lost 4 bases, with 14 bases spanning the gap. The CDR3 loop reads CASSLGGRGYGYTF. CDR3 nucleotide sequence: TGTGCCAGCAGTCTAGGGGGGCGTGGCTATGGCTACACCTTC.

J is TRBJ2-2 and V is TRBV7-9; D not certain. Germline V CDR1 and CDR2: SEHNR, FQNEAQ (reference sequence). With 2 bases removed from V and 7 bases from J, the gap between germline ends came to 5 bases. The length of the CDR3 is 12 residues. CDR3 loop: CASSLSDGELFF. In DNA form, the CDR3 reads TGTGCCAGCAGCTTATCGGACGGGGAGCTGTTTTTT.

As to this clone: This CDR3 is also generated by other DNA sequences in the sample. This sequence joins TRBV18 and TRBJ1-5, with D possibly TRBD1 on 5 matching bases. V lost 2 bases and J 4 bases, leaving 9 bases between the germline ends. Germline loops: CDR1 KGHSH, CDR2 LQKENI. CDR3 size: 14 residues. DNA of the CDR3: TGTGCCAGCTCACCATCGGGGGGAAATCAGCCCCAGCATTTT. Amino acid sequence: CASSPSGGNQPQHF.

Comments on this clone: The same CDR3 also results from other DNA sequences found in this sample. The chain links TRBV5-5 to TRBJ1-1; 7 bases fit TRBD1. The CDR3 totals 14 residues. In germline, CDR1 is SGHKS, CDR2 YYEKEE (reference sequence). The V segment lost 0 bases and the J segment 5 bases; nucleotides outside the gene matches: 4. Here the CDR3 reads CASSLEGGGTEAFF. Here the CDR3 DNA reads TGTGCCAGCAGCTTGGAAGGGGGCGGGACTGAAGCTTTCTTT.

The gene calls are TRBV9 and TRBJ2-1; a possible D gene is TRBD2 (6 bases). Trimming took off 6 bases at V and 9 bases at J, with 16 bases between the two ends. The CDR3 covers 13 residues. Germline V gene data show CDR1 as SGDLS and CDR2 as YYNGEE. CDR3 DNA sequence: TGTGCCAGCACCCGTAGCCCGGAGGGTGAGCAGTTCTTC. Protein product: CASTRSPEGEQFF.

The rearrangement links TRBV6-6 to TRBJ2-5, with D unclear. V was cut by 3 bases and J by 5 bases, with 7 bases left in between. The CDR3 consists of 12 residues. Looked up from germline, CDR1 is MNHNY and CDR2 is SVGAGI (reference sequence). The CDR3 DNA reads TGTGCCAGCAGTTATGTTGAGGAGACCCAGTACTTC. Its protein is CASSYVEETQYF.

The V call is TRBV4-3, the J call TRBJ2-2; D tentatively fits TRBD1 or TRBD2 (5 bases each). Germline CDR1 LGHNA, CDR2 YSLEER. The CDR3 length is 15 residues. V shed 4 bases and J shed 4 bases, with 13 bases lying between them. CDR3 DNA: TGCGCCAGCAGCCCACCCGGGACGGTCACCGGGGAGCTGTTTTTT. This translates into CASSPPGTVTGELFF.

The V gene is TRBV2, the J gene TRBJ2-1, with D hard to call. V lost 4 bases to trimming and J lost 5 bases, with 12 bases between them. This CDR3 is built from 14 residues. Germline V gene lookup returns CDR1 SNHLY and CDR2 FYNNEI. In nucleotides, the CDR3 is TGTGCCAGCAGTGTCGGGCGAACTAACAATGAGCAGTTCTTC. Translated, it gives CASSVGRTNNEQFF.

The CDR3 DNA follows: TGTGCCAGCGGGACATATAGCAATGAGCAGTTCTTC. Residues: CASGTYSNEQFF. This chain uses TRBV7-2 with TRBJ2-1; D possibly corresponds to TRBD1 (6 bases). V lost 8 bases and J lost 6, with 11 bases in between. Germline assignment: CDR1 SGHTA and CDR2 FQGNSA. The CDR3 loop spans 12 amino acids.

The chain uses TRBV7-3 and TRBJ2-3; TRBD1 is a possible D gene (5 bases). There are 14 residues in the CDR3. Germline CDR1 and CDR2: SGHTA and FQGTGA. V shed 4 bases and J shed 6 bases, with 14 bases lying between them. CDR3 coding DNA: TGTGCCAGCAGCTCAGGGTCCTCTTCGGATACGCAGTATTTT. Translation gives CASSSGSSSDTQYF.

The V and J genes are TRBV18 and TRBJ1-2; possibly TRBD1 for D (5 bases). This CDR3 spans 14 amino acids. V lost 3 bases and J lost 8, with 16 bases in between. The germline gives CDR1 KGHSH, CDR2 LQKENI. CDR3 loop: CASSPLEGQGGYTF. Here the CDR3 DNA reads TGTGCCAGCTCACCCTTGGAGGGCCAGGGAGGCTACACCTTC.

This chain connects TRBV7-3 to TRBJ1-2; D may be TRBD1 (5 bases). CDR3 size: 14 residues. Trimming removed 3 bases from V and 8 bases from J, with 16 bases in between. Germline CDR1 is SGHTA and CDR2 is FQGTGA. The CDR3 coding sequence is TGTGCCAGCAGCTTTACCCCGGACACGGGGGGCTACACCTTC. Translating gives CASSFTPDTGGYTF.

In its sample, this clone was seen a few times. This chain joins TRBV6-5 and TRBJ1-2; D perhaps matches TRBD1 (5 bases). This CDR3 contains 13 residues. The ends were cut back, 6 bases at V and 7 bases at J, with 15 bases in the middle. Per germline, CDR1 MNHEY and CDR2 SVGAGI. The CDR3 protein is CASSNGARGGYTF. The CDR3 coding sequence is TGTGCCAGCAGCAACGGGGCGCGTGGTGGCTACACCTTC.

The gene calls are TRBV5-5 and TRBJ1-5; 9 positions match TRBD1. V was clipped by 1 base and J by 6 bases; unmatched bases: 14. The CDR3 sequence is 18 residues long. Germline V lookup: CDR1 SGHKS, CDR2 YYEKEE (reference sequence). The CDR3 nucleotides read TGTGCCAGCAGCTTGCGCCCTTGGGGGACAGGGCGGTTTCAGCCCCAGCATTTT. Protein: CASSLRPWGTGRFQPQHF.